The entry below gives a single T cell receptor beta chain sequence along with its context. The data stem from a study of blood T cell repertoires in COVID-19. Study context: Whether acute or convalescent, the COVID-19 samples came from the United States, Italy and Spain.

Participants spanned ages roughly 18 to 90 years and resided in around 25 US areas. In the original processing: Estimated nucleated cell counts came from reference gene primer amplification. Produced via immunoSEQ multiplex PCR; TCRdb's table is partial and in-frame only. V, J and clone size reflect that table, while D and trimming were determined from the DNA. Among 500,000 or so clones listed, approximately 90% were seen once. Per germline, CDR1 MNHEY and CDR2 SMNVEV (reference sequence). The CDR3 consists of 13 residues. V gave up 3 bases and J gave up 9 bases, with 12 bases separating them. This clonotype originated in a woman between 18 and 29 years old who had recovered from COVID-19. The sample comprised PBMCs or T cells enriched from blood (not recorded which). The chain uses TRBV27 and TRBJ2-1; TRBD1 is a possible D gene (6 bases). CDR3 DNA: TGTGCCAGCAGTTTTGGGGGCTCGGGTGAGCAGTTCTTC. Translation: CASSFGGSGEQFF.